This is a list of T cell receptor beta chains from one sample in a study of shared clonotypes between healthy human individuals. Measured with immunoSEQ multiplex PCR; TCRdb has only the in-frame clones, and not every one. The table lists 1.5 million to 2.5 million clones, about 95% of them singletons. The sequenced material came from naive CD8+ T cells sorted from blood. All receptors derive from a man aged 18 to 30 in good health. The CDR3 runs from the conserved cysteine through the conserved F or W. Fields, in order: J gene, V gene, D gene, clone size, CDR3 protein, CDR3 DNA. The D gene is left open where the match is weak. The size of a clone is reported for some rows only, either as once, few or many, or as a class for expanded clones.

j_call: TRBJ2-7
v_call: TRBV5-6
d_call: NA
clone_size: once
cdr3_aa: CASSWGVGTYEQYF
cdr3_nt: TGTGCCAGCAGCTGGGGGGTTGGGACCTACGAGCAGTACTTC

j_call: TRBJ2-5
v_call: TRBV6-5
d_call: NA
clone_size: NA
cdr3_aa: CASSYRAVWETQYF
cdr3_nt: TGTGCCAGCAGTTACCGTGCAGTATGGGAGACCCAGTACTTC

j_call: TRBJ1-5
v_call: TRBV27
d_call: NA
clone_size: NA
cdr3_aa: CASSPTGNQPQHF
cdr3_nt: TGTGCCAGCAGTCCAACGGGCAATCAGCCCCAGCATTTT

j_call: TRBJ1-3
v_call: TRBV18
d_call: TRBD1
clone_size: once
cdr3_aa: CASIPGTGGDTIYF
cdr3_nt: TGTGCCAGCATTCCCGGGACAGGGGGAGACACCATATATTTT

j_call: TRBJ1-1
v_call: TRBV9
d_call: TRBD1
clone_size: NA
cdr3_aa: CASSVATGQTMNTEAFF
cdr3_nt: TGTGCCAGCAGCGTAGCTACGGGACAGACGATGAACACTGAAGCTTTCTTT

j_call: TRBJ1-5
v_call: TRBV19
d_call: TRBD1
clone_size: NA
cdr3_aa: CASTGTENQPQHF
cdr3_nt: TGTGCCAGTACCGGGACAGAGAATCAGCCCCAGCATTTT

j_call: TRBJ1-6
v_call: TRBV27
d_call: NA
clone_size: NA
cdr3_aa: CASSYGGEYNSPLHF
cdr3_nt: TGTGCCAGCAGTTATGGGGGGGAATATAATTCACCCCTCCACTTT

j_call: TRBJ2-7
v_call: TRBV27
d_call: NA
clone_size: once
cdr3_aa: CASSPSIRGAAYEQYF
cdr3_nt: TGTGCCAGCAGTCCCTCCATTAGGGGGGCCGCCTACGAGCAGTACTTC

j_call: TRBJ1-5
v_call: TRBV6-5
d_call: NA
clone_size: once
cdr3_aa: CASSLDWVPGQPQHF
cdr3_nt: TGTGCCAGCAGCCTAGACTGGGTTCCGGGGCAGCCCCAGCATTTT

j_call: TRBJ2-1
v_call: TRBV7-9
d_call: TRBD2
clone_size: NA
cdr3_aa: CASSLGASGGEQFF
cdr3_nt: TGTGCCAGCAGCTTAGGGGCTAGCGGAGGTGAGCAGTTCTTC

j_call: TRBJ2-7
v_call: TRBV28
d_call: TRBD1
clone_size: NA
cdr3_aa: CASSYPDRTKPYEQYF
cdr3_nt: TGTGCCAGCAGTTACCCGGACAGGACAAAACCCTACGAGCAGTACTTC

j_call: TRBJ2-1
v_call: TRBV9
d_call: NA
clone_size: once
cdr3_aa: CASSDDYYNEQFF
cdr3_nt: TGTGCCAGCAGCGACGACTACTACAATGAGCAGTTCTTC

j_call: TRBJ1-2
v_call: TRBV6-1
d_call: NA
clone_size: NA
cdr3_aa: CASSEVGGSYGYTF
cdr3_nt: TGTGCCAGCAGTGAGGTGGGGGGGTCCTATGGCTACACCTTC

j_call: TRBJ1-6
v_call: TRBV11-2
d_call: NA
clone_size: NA
cdr3_aa: CASSLLGMQGSNSPLHF
cdr3_nt: TGTGCCAGCAGCCTCCTGGGTATGCAGGGGTCTAATTCACCCCTCCACTTT

j_call: TRBJ1-4
v_call: TRBV6-6
d_call: TRBD1
clone_size: NA
cdr3_aa: CASSSDREGVELFF
cdr3_nt: TGTGCCAGCAGCTCTGACAGGGAGGGGGTAGAACTGTTTTTT

j_call: TRBJ1-3
v_call: TRBV15
d_call: NA
clone_size: once
cdr3_aa: CATSRDRYSGNTIYF
cdr3_nt: TGTGCCACCAGCAGAGACAGGTACTCTGGAAACACCATATATTTT

j_call: TRBJ2-5
v_call: TRBV4-1
d_call: NA
clone_size: NA
cdr3_aa: CASSQQGVQETQYF
cdr3_nt: TGCGCCAGCAGCCAGCAGGGAGTCCAAGAGACCCAGTACTTC

j_call: TRBJ1-5
v_call: TRBV7-9
d_call: NA
clone_size: once
cdr3_aa: CASSAGRAGIQPQHF
cdr3_nt: TGTGCCAGCAGCGCGGGTAGGGCAGGGATTCAGCCCCAGCATTTT

j_call: TRBJ1-2
v_call: TRBV2
d_call: NA
clone_size: NA
cdr3_aa: CASSGTDFRKGYTF
cdr3_nt: TGTGCCAGCAGTGGGACGGATTTTAGGAAGGGCTACACCTTC

j_call: TRBJ1-1
v_call: TRBV7-9
d_call: NA
clone_size: NA
cdr3_aa: CASSSNMGAGVSTEAFF
cdr3_nt: TGTGCCAGCAGCTCAAATATGGGGGCAGGGGTTAGCACTGAAGCTTTCTTT

j_call: TRBJ1-6
v_call: TRBV19
d_call: NA
clone_size: NA
cdr3_aa: CASSMSHRDDNSPLHF
cdr3_nt: TGTGCCAGTAGTATGTCGCACAGGGACGATAATTCACCCCTCCACTTT

j_call: TRBJ2-2
v_call: TRBV9
d_call: NA
clone_size: NA
cdr3_aa: CASSVSGGELFF
cdr3_nt: TGTGCCAGCAGCGTTTCCGGCGGGGAGCTGTTTTTT

j_call: TRBJ2-7
v_call: TRBV11-2
d_call: NA
clone_size: NA
cdr3_aa: CASSLFDAEQYF
cdr3_nt: TGTGCCAGCAGCTTATTTGACGCCGAGCAGTACTTC

j_call: TRBJ2-7
v_call: TRBV4-1
d_call: TRBD2
clone_size: NA
cdr3_aa: CASSPQRGSSYEQYF
cdr3_nt: TGCGCCAGCAGCCCCCAGCGGGGGTCCTCCTACGAGCAGTACTTC

j_call: TRBJ2-6
v_call: TRBV9
d_call: NA
clone_size: once
cdr3_aa: CASSASVSGANVLTF
cdr3_nt: TGTGCCAGCAGCGCCTCGGTGTCTGGGGCCAACGTCCTGACTTTC

j_call: TRBJ2-7
v_call: TRBV2
d_call: NA
clone_size: NA
cdr3_aa: CASRAFWEQYF
cdr3_nt: TGTGCCAGCAGGGCCTTTTGGGAGCAGTACTTC

j_call: TRBJ2-1
v_call: TRBV7-2
d_call: TRBD2
clone_size: once
cdr3_aa: CASSELAGGSHNEQFF
cdr3_nt: TGTGCCAGCAGCGAACTAGCGGGAGGGAGTCACAATGAGCAGTTCTTC

j_call: TRBJ1-1
v_call: TRBV20-1
d_call: NA
clone_size: NA
cdr3_aa: CSASLAPEAFF
cdr3_nt: TGCAGTGCTAGTTTGGCTCCCGAAGCTTTCTTT

j_call: TRBJ1-4
v_call: TRBV28
d_call: NA
clone_size: few
cdr3_aa: CASSFRGAEATNEKLFF
cdr3_nt: TGTGCCAGCAGTTTCCGTGGGGCAGAAGCAACTAATGAAAAACTGTTTTTT

j_call: TRBJ1-1
v_call: TRBV13
d_call: NA
clone_size: NA
cdr3_aa: CASSATTGSKEAFF
cdr3_nt: TGTGCCAGCAGCGCCACTACAGGATCTAAAGAAGCTTTCTTT

j_call: TRBJ2-3
v_call: TRBV27
d_call: TRBD2
clone_size: NA
cdr3_aa: CASSLTSGDSTDTQYF
cdr3_nt: TGTGCCAGCAGTTTAACTAGCGGGGATAGCACAGATACGCAGTATTTT

j_call: TRBJ2-1
v_call: TRBV5-6
d_call: NA
clone_size: NA
cdr3_aa: CASSFSGPRFNEQFF
cdr3_nt: TGTGCCAGCAGCTTTAGCGGACCGCGATTCAATGAGCAGTTCTTC

j_call: TRBJ2-7
v_call: TRBV5-1
d_call: NA
clone_size: NA
cdr3_aa: CASSLGTGLYEQYF
cdr3_nt: TGCGCCAGCAGCTTGGGTACAGGGCTGTACGAGCAGTACTTC

j_call: TRBJ2-7
v_call: TRBV5-1
d_call: TRBD1
clone_size: NA
cdr3_aa: CASSLGTGGTYEQYF
cdr3_nt: TGCGCCAGCAGCCTAGGGACAGGAGGGACCTACGAGCAGTACTTC

j_call: TRBJ2-7
v_call: TRBV4-1
d_call: TRBD2
clone_size: NA
cdr3_aa: CASSQVPPLAAGSYEQYF
cdr3_nt: TGCGCCAGCAGCCAAGTCCCCCCCCTAGCGGCTGGCTCCTACGAGCAGTACTTC

j_call: TRBJ2-3
v_call: TRBV13
d_call: NA
clone_size: NA
cdr3_aa: CASSFGGAIYLPDTQYF
cdr3_nt: TGTGCCAGCAGCTTTGGGGGCGCTATATACCTTCCAGATACGCAGTATTTT

j_call: TRBJ1-1
v_call: TRBV4-1
d_call: NA
clone_size: few
cdr3_aa: CASSQGEYTEAFF
cdr3_nt: TGCGCCAGCAGCCAAGGGGAATACACTGAAGCTTTCTTT

j_call: TRBJ2-7
v_call: TRBV27
d_call: NA
clone_size: few
cdr3_aa: CASSSLTSSYEQYF
cdr3_nt: TGTGCCAGCAGTTCCCTGACAAGCTCCTACGAGCAGTACTTC

j_call: TRBJ2-7
v_call: TRBV2
d_call: TRBD2
clone_size: NA
cdr3_aa: CASMPQTSGSSYEQYF
cdr3_nt: TGTGCCAGCATGCCCCAAACTAGCGGGAGCTCCTACGAGCAGTACTTC

j_call: TRBJ1-2
v_call: TRBV19
d_call: NA
clone_size: NA
cdr3_aa: CASSPLEGLYGYTF
cdr3_nt: TGTGCCAGTAGTCCACTGGAGGGACTGTATGGCTACACCTTC

j_call: TRBJ1-1
v_call: TRBV28
d_call: TRBD1
clone_size: NA
cdr3_aa: CASSVTGETEAFF
cdr3_nt: TGTGCCAGCAGCGTTACAGGGGAAACTGAAGCTTTCTTT

j_call: TRBJ2-1
v_call: TRBV6-5
d_call: NA
clone_size: NA
cdr3_aa: CASSYADLVYNEQFF
cdr3_nt: TGTGCCAGCAGTTACGCGGACTTGGTCTACAATGAGCAGTTCTTC

j_call: TRBJ1-1
v_call: TRBV10-3
d_call: NA
clone_size: NA
cdr3_aa: CAISDPMNTEAFF
cdr3_nt: TGTGCCATCAGTGACCCCATGAACACTGAAGCTTTCTTT

j_call: TRBJ2-1
v_call: TRBV5-4
d_call: NA
clone_size: NA
cdr3_aa: CASSISGPLDNEQFF
cdr3_nt: TGTGCCAGCAGCATATCCGGGCCACTGGACAATGAGCAGTTCTTC

j_call: TRBJ1-2
v_call: TRBV28
d_call: TRBD1
clone_size: once
cdr3_aa: CASSLHPTGTGDGYTF
cdr3_nt: TGTGCCAGCAGTTTACACCCCACCGGGACAGGGGATGGCTACACCTTC

j_call: TRBJ2-5
v_call: TRBV7-9
d_call: NA
clone_size: NA
cdr3_aa: CASSLPKAGRETQYF
cdr3_nt: TGTGCCAGCAGCCTTCCTAAGGCGGGACGAGAGACCCAGTACTTC

j_call: TRBJ1-1
v_call: TRBV29-1
d_call: TRBD1
clone_size: once
cdr3_aa: CSVEDRQGRNTEAFF
cdr3_nt: TGCAGCGTTGAAGATCGACAGGGAAGAAACACTGAAGCTTTCTTT

j_call: TRBJ1-1
v_call: TRBV27
d_call: NA
clone_size: NA
cdr3_aa: CASSLLSSSTEAFF
cdr3_nt: TGTGCCAGCAGTTTGTTGTCCTCGAGCACTGAAGCTTTCTTT

j_call: TRBJ2-3
v_call: TRBV27
d_call: NA
clone_size: NA
cdr3_aa: CASSLVGTWENTQYF
cdr3_nt: TGTGCCAGCAGCTTAGTGGGAACATGGGAGAATACGCAGTATTTT

j_call: TRBJ1-1
v_call: TRBV6-4
d_call: NA
clone_size: NA
cdr3_aa: CASSLIRQPPMNTEAFF
cdr3_nt: TGTGCCAGCAGTCTAATCAGGCAACCGCCCATGAACACTGAAGCTTTCTTT

j_call: TRBJ1-1
v_call: TRBV28
d_call: TRBD1
clone_size: NA
cdr3_aa: CASSRTGAQGENTEAFF
cdr3_nt: TGTGCCAGCAGTCGGACAGGAGCCCAAGGTGAGAACACTGAAGCTTTCTTT

j_call: TRBJ2-7
v_call: TRBV2
d_call: NA
clone_size: NA
cdr3_aa: CASQGWNHYEQYF
cdr3_nt: TGTGCCAGCCAAGGGTGGAACCATTACGAGCAGTACTTC

j_call: TRBJ1-4
v_call: TRBV19
d_call: NA
clone_size: NA
cdr3_aa: CASSSTGDPNEKLFF
cdr3_nt: TGTGCCAGTAGTTCTACGGGGGATCCTAATGAAAAACTGTTTTTT

j_call: TRBJ2-2
v_call: TRBV6-1
d_call: NA
clone_size: NA
cdr3_aa: CASRPYTGELFF
cdr3_nt: TGTGCCAGCAGACCGTACACCGGGGAGCTGTTTTTT

j_call: TRBJ2-7
v_call: TRBV11-2
d_call: TRBD2
clone_size: NA
cdr3_aa: CASSLGGSGTFTYEQYF
cdr3_nt: TGTGCCAGCAGCTTAGGGGGGAGCGGGACGTTTACCTACGAGCAGTACTTC

j_call: TRBJ1-6
v_call: TRBV19
d_call: NA
clone_size: NA
cdr3_aa: CASSPDSSYNSPLHF
cdr3_nt: TGTGCCAGTTCCCCAGACAGCTCCTATAATTCACCCCTCCACTTT

j_call: TRBJ2-1
v_call: TRBV2
d_call: NA
clone_size: NA
cdr3_aa: CASRSTGYNEQFF
cdr3_nt: TGTGCCAGCAGGAGCACAGGGTACAATGAGCAGTTCTTC

j_call: TRBJ2-7
v_call: TRBV5-1
d_call: NA
clone_size: NA
cdr3_aa: CASRPDWDSYEQYF
cdr3_nt: TGCGCCAGCAGACCTGACTGGGACTCCTACGAGCAGTACTTC

j_call: TRBJ1-6
v_call: TRBV6-5
d_call: NA
clone_size: NA
cdr3_aa: CASSEMGGSPLHF
cdr3_nt: TGTGCCAGCAGTGAAATGGGGGGTTCACCCCTCCACTTT

j_call: TRBJ2-3
v_call: TRBV11-2
d_call: NA
clone_size: NA
cdr3_aa: CASSLDWQDYTSTDTQYF
cdr3_nt: TGTGCCAGCAGCTTAGATTGGCAGGACTACACTAGCACAGATACGCAGTATTTT